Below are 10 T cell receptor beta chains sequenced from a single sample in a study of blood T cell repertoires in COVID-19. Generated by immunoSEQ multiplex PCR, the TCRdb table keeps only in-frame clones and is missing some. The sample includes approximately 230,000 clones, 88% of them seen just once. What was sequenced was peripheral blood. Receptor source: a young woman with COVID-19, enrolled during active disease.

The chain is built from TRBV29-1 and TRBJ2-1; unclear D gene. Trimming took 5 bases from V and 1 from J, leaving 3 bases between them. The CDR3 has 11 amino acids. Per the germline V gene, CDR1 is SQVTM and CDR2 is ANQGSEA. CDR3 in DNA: TGCAGCGTTTCATCCTACAATGAGCAGTTCTTC. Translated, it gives CSVSSYNEQFF.

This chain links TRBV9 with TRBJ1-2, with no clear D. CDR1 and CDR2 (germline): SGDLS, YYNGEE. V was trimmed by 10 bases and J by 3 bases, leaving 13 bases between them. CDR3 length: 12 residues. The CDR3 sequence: CASWQEDYGYTF. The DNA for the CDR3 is TGTGCCTCCTGGCAGGAGGACTATGGCTACACCTTC.

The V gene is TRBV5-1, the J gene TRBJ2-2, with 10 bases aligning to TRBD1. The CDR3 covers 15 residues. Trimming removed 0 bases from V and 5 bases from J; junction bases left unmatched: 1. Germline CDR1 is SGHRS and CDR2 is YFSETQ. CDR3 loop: CASSLGDRGTGELFF. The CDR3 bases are TGCGCCAGCAGCTTGGGGGACAGGGGAACCGGGGAGCTGTTTTTT.

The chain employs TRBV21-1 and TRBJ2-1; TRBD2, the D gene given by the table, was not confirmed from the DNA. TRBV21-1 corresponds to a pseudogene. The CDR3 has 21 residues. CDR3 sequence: CACLGRGEGLAGEHSYNEQFF. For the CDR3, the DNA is TGTGCCTGCCTGGGCAGGGGTGAGGGACTAGCGGGAGAGCACTCCTACAATGAGCAGTTCTTC.

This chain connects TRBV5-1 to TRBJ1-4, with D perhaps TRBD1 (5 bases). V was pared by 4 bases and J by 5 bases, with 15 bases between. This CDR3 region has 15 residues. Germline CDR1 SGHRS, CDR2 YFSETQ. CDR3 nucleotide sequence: TGCGCCAGCAGCGAGAGACAGTCGTCCAATGAAAAACTGTTTTTT. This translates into CASSERQSSNEKLFF.

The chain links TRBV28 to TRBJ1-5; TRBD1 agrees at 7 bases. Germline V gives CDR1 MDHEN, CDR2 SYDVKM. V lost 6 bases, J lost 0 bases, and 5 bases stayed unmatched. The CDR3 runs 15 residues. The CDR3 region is CASSENRGSNQPQHF. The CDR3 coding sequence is TGTGCCAGCAGCGAGAACAGGGGTAGCAATCAGCCCCAGCATTTT.

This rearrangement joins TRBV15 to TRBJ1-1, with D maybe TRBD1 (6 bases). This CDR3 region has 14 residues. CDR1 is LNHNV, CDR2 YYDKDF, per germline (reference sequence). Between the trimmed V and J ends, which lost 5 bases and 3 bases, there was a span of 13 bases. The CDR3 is CATSGREGDTEAFF. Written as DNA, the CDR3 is TGTGCCACCAGCGGCCGTGAGGGGGACACTGAAGCTTTCTTT.

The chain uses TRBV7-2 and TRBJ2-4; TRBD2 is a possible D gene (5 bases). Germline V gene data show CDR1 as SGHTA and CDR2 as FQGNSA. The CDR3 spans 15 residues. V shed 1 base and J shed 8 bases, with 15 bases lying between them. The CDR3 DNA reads TGTGCCAGCAGCTTAGAGAGGGCAGATGGGGACATTCAGTACTTC. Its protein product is CASSLERADGDIQYF.

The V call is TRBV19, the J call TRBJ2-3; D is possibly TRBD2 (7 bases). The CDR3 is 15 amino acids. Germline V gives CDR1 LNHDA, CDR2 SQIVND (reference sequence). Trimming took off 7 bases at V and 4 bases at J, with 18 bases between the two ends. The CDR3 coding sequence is TGTGCCAGTAAGCGGTGGGGGGGGGCCCCAGATACGCAGTATTTT. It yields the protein CASKRWGGAPDTQYF.

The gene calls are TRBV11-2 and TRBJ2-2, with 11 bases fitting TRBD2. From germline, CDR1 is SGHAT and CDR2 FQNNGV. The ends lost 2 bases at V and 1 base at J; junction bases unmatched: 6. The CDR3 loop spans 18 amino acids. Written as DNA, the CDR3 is TGTGCCAGCAGCTTACGGATCACTAGCGGGAGGAACACCGGGGAGCTGTTTTTT. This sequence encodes CASSLRITSGRNTGELFF.